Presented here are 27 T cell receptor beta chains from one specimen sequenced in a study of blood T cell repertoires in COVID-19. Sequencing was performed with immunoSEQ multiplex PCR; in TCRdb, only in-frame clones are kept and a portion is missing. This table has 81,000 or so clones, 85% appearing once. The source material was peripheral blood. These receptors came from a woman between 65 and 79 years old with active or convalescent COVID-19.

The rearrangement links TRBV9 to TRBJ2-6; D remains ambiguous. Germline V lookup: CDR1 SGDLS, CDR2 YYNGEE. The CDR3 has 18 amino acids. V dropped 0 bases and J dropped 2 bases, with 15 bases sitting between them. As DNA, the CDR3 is TGTGCCAGCAGCGTAGCTGGTGGGTTAGCTACTGGGGCCAACGTCCTGACTTTC. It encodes CASSVAGGLATGANVLTF.

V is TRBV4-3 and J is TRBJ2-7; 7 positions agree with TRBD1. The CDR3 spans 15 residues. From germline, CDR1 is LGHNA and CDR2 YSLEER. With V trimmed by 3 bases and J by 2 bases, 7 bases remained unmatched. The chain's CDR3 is CASSQGHQGAYEQYF. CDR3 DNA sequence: TGCGCCAGCAGCCAGGGACATCAGGGGGCCTACGAGCAGTACTTC.

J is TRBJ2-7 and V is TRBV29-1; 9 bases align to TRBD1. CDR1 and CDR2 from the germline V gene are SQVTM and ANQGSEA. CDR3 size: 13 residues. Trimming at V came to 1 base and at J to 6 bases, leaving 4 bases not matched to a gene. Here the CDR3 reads CSVEGTGDVEQYF. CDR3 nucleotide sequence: TGCAGCGTTGAAGGGACAGGGGATGTCGAGCAGTACTTC.

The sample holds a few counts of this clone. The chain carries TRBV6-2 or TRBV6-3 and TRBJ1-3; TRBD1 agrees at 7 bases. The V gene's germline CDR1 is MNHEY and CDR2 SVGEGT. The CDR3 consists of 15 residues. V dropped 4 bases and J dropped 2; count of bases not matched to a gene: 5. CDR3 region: CASSSPGQTGNTIYF. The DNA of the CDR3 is TGTGCCAGCAGTTCCCCGGGACAGACTGGAAACACCATATATTTT.

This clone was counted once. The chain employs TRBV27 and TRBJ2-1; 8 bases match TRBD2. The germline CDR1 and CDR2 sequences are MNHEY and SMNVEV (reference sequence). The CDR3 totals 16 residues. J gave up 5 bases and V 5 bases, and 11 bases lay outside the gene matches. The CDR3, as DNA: TGTGCCAGCAGTGAAGCGGGGGCCCATGGCCACAATGAGCAGTTCTTC. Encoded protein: CASSEAGAHGHNEQFF.

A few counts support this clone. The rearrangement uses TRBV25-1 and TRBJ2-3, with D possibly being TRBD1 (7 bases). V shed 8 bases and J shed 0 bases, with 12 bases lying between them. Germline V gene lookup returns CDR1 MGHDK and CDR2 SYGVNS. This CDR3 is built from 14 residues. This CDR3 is CASQGGSSTDTQYF. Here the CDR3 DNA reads TGTGCCAGCCAGGGGGGCTCTAGCACAGATACGCAGTATTTT.

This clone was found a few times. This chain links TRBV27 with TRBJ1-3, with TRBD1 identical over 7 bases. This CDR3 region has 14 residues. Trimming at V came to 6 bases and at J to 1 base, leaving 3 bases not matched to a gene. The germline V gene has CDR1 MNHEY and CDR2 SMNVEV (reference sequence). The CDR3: CASRRTGSGNTIYF. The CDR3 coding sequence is TGTGCCAGCAGGCGGACAGGTTCTGGAAACACCATATATTTT.

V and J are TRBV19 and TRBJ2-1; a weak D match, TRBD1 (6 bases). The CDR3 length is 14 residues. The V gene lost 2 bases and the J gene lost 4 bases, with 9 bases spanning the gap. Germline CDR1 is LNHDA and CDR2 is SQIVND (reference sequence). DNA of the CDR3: TGTGCCAGTAGTATACAGGGGCTTTACAATGAGCAGTTCTTC. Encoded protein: CASSIQGLYNEQFF.

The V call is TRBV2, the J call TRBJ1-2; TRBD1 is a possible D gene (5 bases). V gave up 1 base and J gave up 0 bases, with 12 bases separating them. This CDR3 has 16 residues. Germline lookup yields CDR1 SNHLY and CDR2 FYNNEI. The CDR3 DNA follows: TGTGCCAGCAGTGAAGGGCCAGGGTTAGCTAACTATGGCTACACCTTC. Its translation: CASSEGPGLANYGYTF.

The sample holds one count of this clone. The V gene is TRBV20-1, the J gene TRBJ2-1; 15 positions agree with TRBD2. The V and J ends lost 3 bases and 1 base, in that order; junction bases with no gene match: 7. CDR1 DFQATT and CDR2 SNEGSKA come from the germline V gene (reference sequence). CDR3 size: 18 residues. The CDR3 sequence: CSASDEGLAGGSYNEQFF. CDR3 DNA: TGCAGTGCTAGTGATGAGGGACTAGCGGGGGGATCCTACAATGAGCAGTTCTTC.

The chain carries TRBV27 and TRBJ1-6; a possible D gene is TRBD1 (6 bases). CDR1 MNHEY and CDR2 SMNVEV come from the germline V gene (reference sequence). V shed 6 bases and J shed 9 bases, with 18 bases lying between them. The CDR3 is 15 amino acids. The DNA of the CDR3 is TGTGCCAGCAGAAATCAACAGGGTTCGGGTTCACCCCTCCACTTT. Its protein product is CASRNQQGSGSPLHF.

CDR3 amino acids: CASSPETSLSYEQYF. The CDR3, as DNA: TGTGCCAGCTCACCAGAGACTAGTCTTTCCTACGAGCAGTACTTC. V and J are TRBV18 and TRBJ2-7; tentatively, D is TRBD2 (6 bases). V lost 2 bases to trimming and J lost 1 base, with 12 bases between them. The length of the CDR3 is 15 residues. Germline-derived CDR1 and CDR2 are KGHSH and LQKENI.

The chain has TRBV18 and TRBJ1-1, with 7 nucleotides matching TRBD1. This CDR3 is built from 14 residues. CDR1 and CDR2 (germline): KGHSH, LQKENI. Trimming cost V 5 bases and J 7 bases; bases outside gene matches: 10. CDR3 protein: CASSTPGRTGEAFF. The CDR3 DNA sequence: TGTGCCAGCTCAACCCCCGGAAGGACAGGTGAAGCTTTCTTT.

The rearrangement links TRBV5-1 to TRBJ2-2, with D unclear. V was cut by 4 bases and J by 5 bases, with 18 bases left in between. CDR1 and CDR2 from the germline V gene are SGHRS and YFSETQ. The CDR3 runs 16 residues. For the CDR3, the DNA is TGCGCCAGCAGCCGTGGTGACAATCCGAGAACCGGGGAGCTGTTTTTT. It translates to CASSRGDNPRTGELFF.

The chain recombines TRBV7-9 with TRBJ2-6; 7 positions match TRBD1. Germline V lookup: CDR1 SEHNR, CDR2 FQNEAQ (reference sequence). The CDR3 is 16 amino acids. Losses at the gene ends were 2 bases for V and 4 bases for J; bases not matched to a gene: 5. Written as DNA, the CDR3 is TGTGCCAGCAGCTTAAACAGGGGCTCGGGGGCCAACGTCCTGACTTTC. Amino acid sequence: CASSLNRGSGANVLTF.

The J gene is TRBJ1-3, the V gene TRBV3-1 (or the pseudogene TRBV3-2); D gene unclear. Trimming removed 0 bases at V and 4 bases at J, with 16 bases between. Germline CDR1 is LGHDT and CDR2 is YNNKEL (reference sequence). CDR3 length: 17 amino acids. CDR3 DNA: TGTGCCAGCAGCCAAGATGTCGGTCCAAAGCCCGGAAACACCATATATTTT. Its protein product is CASSQDVGPKPGNTIYF.

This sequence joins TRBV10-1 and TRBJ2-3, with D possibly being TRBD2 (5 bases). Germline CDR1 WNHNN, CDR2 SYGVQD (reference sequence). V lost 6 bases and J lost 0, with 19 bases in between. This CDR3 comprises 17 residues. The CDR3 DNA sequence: TGCGCCAGCAGCACCCACGGACTGGATAAGAGCACAGATACGCAGTATTTT. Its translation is CASSTHGLDKSTDTQYF.

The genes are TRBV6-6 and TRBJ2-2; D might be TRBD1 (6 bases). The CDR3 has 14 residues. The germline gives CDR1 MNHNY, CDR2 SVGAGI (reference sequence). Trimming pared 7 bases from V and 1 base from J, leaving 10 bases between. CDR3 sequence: CASNLQGNTGELFF. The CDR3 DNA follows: TGTGCCAGCAATCTACAGGGGAACACCGGGGAGCTGTTTTTT.

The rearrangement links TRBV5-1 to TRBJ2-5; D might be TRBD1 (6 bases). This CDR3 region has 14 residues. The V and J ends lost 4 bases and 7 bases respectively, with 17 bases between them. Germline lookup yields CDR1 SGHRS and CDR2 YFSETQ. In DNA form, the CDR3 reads TGCGCCAGCAGCCCGACAGGCCCCCCAGGGACCCAGTACTTC. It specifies CASSPTGPPGTQYF.

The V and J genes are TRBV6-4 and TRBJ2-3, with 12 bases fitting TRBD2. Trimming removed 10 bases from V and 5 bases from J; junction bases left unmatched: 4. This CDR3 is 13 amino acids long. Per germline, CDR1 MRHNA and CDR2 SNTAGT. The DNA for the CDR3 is TGTGCCACTAGCGGGGGGGCCAAAGATACGCAGTATTTT. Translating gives CATSGGAKDTQYF.

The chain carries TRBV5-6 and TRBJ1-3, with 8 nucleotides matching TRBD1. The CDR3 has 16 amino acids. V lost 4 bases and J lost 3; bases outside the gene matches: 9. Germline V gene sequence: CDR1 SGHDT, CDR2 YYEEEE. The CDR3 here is CASSLPRTGFGNTIYF. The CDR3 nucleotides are TGTGCCAGCAGCCTCCCCCGGACAGGGTTTGGAAACACCATATATTTT.

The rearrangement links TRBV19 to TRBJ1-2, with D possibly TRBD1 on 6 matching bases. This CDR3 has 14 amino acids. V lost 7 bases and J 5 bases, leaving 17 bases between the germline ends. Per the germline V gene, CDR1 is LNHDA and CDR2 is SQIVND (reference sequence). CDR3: CASTLQGNKYGYTF. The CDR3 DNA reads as TGTGCCAGTACCCTCCAGGGGAATAAGTATGGCTACACCTTC.

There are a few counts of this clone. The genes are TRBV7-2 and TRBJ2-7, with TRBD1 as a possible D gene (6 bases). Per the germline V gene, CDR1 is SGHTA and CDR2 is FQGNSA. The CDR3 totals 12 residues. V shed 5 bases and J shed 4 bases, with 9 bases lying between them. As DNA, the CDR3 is TGTGCCAGCAGCGTCACAGGGTACGAGCAGTACTTC. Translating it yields CASSVTGYEQYF.

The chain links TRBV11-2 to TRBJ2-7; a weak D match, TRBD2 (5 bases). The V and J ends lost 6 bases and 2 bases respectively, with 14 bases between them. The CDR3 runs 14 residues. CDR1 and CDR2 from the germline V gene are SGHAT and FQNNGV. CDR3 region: CASSLRTVAYEQYF. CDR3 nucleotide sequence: TGTGCCAGCAGTTTACGGACTGTCGCCTACGAGCAGTACTTC.

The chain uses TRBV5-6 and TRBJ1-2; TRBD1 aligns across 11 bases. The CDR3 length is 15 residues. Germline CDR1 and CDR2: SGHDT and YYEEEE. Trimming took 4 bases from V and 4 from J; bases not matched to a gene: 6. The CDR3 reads CASSPRTGGPYGYTF. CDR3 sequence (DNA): TGTGCCAGCAGCCCTCGGACAGGGGGCCCCTATGGCTACACCTTC.

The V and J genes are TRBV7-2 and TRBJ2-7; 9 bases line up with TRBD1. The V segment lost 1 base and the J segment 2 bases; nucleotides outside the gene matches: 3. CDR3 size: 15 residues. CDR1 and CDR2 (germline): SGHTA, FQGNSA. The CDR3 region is CASSLGDRGTYEQYF. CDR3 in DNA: TGTGCCAGCAGCTTAGGTGACAGGGGGACCTACGAGCAGTACTTC.

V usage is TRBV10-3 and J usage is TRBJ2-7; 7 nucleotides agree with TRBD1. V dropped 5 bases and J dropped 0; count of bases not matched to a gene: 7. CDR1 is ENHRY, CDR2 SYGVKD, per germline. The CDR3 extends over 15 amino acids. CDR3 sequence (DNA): TGTGCCATCAGTACTGGACAGGCCCTCTCCTACGAGCAGTACTTC. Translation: CAISTGQALSYEQYF.